This entry lists 10 T cell receptor beta chains sequenced from one sample in a study of control samples from healthy donors and cancer patients. Data came from immunoSEQ multiplex PCR; TCRdb stores just in-frame clones and leaves some out. The sample has 170,000 or so clones; roughly 91% are singletons. Sequenced input: blood. The receptors stem from a man aged 18 to 29 in good health.

This chain uses TRBV24-1 with TRBJ2-4, with D possibly TRBD1 on 6 matching bases. The length of the CDR3 is 17 residues. Germline V CDR1 and CDR2: KGHDR, SFDVKD. Between the trimmed V and J ends, which lost 2 bases and 0 bases, there was a span of 13 bases. The CDR3 region has the DNA TGTGCCACCAGTGATTCCCAGAGGGGGATAGCCAAAAACATTCAGTACTTC. The encoded protein is CATSDSQRGIAKNIQYF.

This clone qualifies as medium-sized. V gene TRBV6-2 or TRBV6-3 combines with J gene TRBJ2-2; a weak D match, TRBD1 (5 bases). V lost 2 bases and J 6 bases, leaving 13 bases between the germline ends. The germline CDR1 and CDR2 sequences are MNHEY and SVGEGT. This CDR3 region has 15 residues. CDR3 sequence: CASSYQGRSPGELFF. CDR3 bases: TGTGCCAGCAGTTACCAGGGTAGATCCCCCGGGGAGCTGTTTTTT.

The chain couples TRBV28 to TRBJ1-4; 8 bases map to TRBD1. Germline V gene sequence: CDR1 MDHEN, CDR2 SYDVKM. This CDR3 contains 15 residues. Unmatched junction bases numbered 10, after V lost 5 bases and J lost 8 bases. The CDR3 spells CASSPMTGAWEKLFF. Written as DNA, the CDR3 is TGTGCCAGCAGTCCTATGACAGGGGCTTGGGAAAAACTGTTTTTT.

This chain uses TRBV19 with TRBJ2-7, with 8 nucleotides matching TRBD1. The CDR3 runs to 14 residues. Germline loops: CDR1 LNHDA, CDR2 SQIVND (reference sequence). V shed 5 bases, J shed 3 bases, and the junction held 6 bases outside the gene matches. The CDR3 loop reads CASSSGQGGYEQYF. The DNA for the CDR3 is TGTGCCAGTAGTTCAGGACAGGGTGGCTACGAGCAGTACTTC.

The V call is TRBV18, the J call TRBJ2-3; D is unresolved. Germline V gene lookup returns CDR1 KGHSH and CDR2 LQKENI. V lost 2 bases and J 6 bases, leaving 24 bases between the germline ends. CDR3 length equals 18 residues. CDR3 bases: TGTGCCAGCTCACCAGCGGTAACCGGCCCTGAGGTTGGGGATACGCAGTATTTT. It codes for CASSPAVTGPEVGDTQYF.

The rearrangement joins TRBV30 to TRBJ1-3; no firm D call. The V gene lost 1 base and the J gene lost 0 bases, with 4 bases spanning the gap. Germline CDR1 is GTSNPN and CDR2 is SVGIG (reference sequence). This CDR3 is built from 13 residues. In nucleotides, the CDR3 is TGTGCCTGGAGTGGTAACTCTGGAAACACCATATATTTT. Its translation is CAWSGNSGNTIYF.

V usage is TRBV19 and J usage is TRBJ1-1; tentatively, D is TRBD1 (5 bases). CDR1 and CDR2 from the germline V gene are LNHDA and SQIVND (reference sequence). The germline V and J ends were trimmed by 8 bases and 4 bases, with 8 bases remaining between them. The CDR3 totals 11 residues. Here the CDR3 DNA reads TGTGCCAGTTTGGACACCACTGAAGCTTTCTTT. Its protein is CASLDTTEAFF.

The rearrangement uses TRBV6-5 and TRBJ1-6; D call uncertain. The CDR3 covers 13 residues. Germline V gene lookup returns CDR1 MNHEY and CDR2 SVGAGI. Trimming left V 8 bases short and J 0 bases short, with 5 bases between. The CDR3, as DNA: TGTGCCAGCGTGGACTCCTATAATTCACCCCTCCACTTT. Protein: CASVDSYNSPLHF.

The chain employs TRBV28 and TRBJ1-2; TRBD1 agrees at 7 bases. The V gene's germline CDR1 is MDHEN and CDR2 SYDVKM. The trim removed 6 bases at V and 6 bases at J, leaving 7 bases unmatched. The length of the CDR3 is 13 residues. The CDR3 DNA follows: TGTGCCAGCAGGCGACAGGGTGGACATGGCTACACCTTC. As protein: CASRRQGGHGYTF.

This chain connects TRBV28 to TRBJ2-7; D gene ambiguous. CDR3 length: 11 amino acids. Trimming removed 4 bases from V and 6 bases from J, with 7 bases in between. The germline CDR1 and CDR2 sequences are MDHEN and SYDVKM. The CDR3 loop reads CASSYFTEQYF. CDR3 nucleotides: TGTGCCAGCAGTTACTTCACCGAGCAGTACTTC.